The clone carrying this T cell receptor (beta chain) showed up just a few times. There were TCR beta CDR3 regions amplified from RNA transcripts. RT-PCR in the first round (using the HTBI primer set) targeted the TCR CDR3. In TCRdb, the multiplex PCR reads were re-called with MiXCR into one record per CDR3 protein. The sample has fewer than 800,000 distinct CDR3 sequences, over 15% seen once. The data were taken from a study of T cells in Graves' hyperthyroidism and ophthalmopathy. V was clipped by 4 bases and J by 3 bases, with 15 bases between them. The germline V gene encodes CDR1 SGDLS and CDR2 YYNGEE. The CDR3 extends over 15 amino acids.

The sequenced sample was blood. The genes are TRBV9 and TRBJ2-3; TRBD1 or TRBD2 may be the D gene (5 bases each). This sequence originates from a young man with Graves' hyperthyroidism. The CDR3 DNA sequence: TGTGCCAGCAGCCCGGGGCATCTGGGAACAGATACGCAGTATTTT. This sequence encodes CASSPGHLGTDTQYF.